These T cell receptor beta chains were read from a single sample in a study of CD8 T cells in ankylosing spondylitis. Via MiXCR, TCRdb re-called the 5' RACE reads, giving one row per CDR3 protein. The top ten hold around 14% of the sample, which has about 210,000 distinct CDR3 sequences, about 6.7% seen once. Material for sequencing was blood, either unsorted or a sorted T cell fraction (not recorded which). The receptor set was obtained from a male donor with ankylosing spondylitis. Both conserved end residues are part of each CDR3. A D gene is named only where the DNA matches it firmly. Size values are once, few and many counts, or a class for expanded clones, and some rows have none.

clone size	V gene	CDR3 length	J gene	D gene	CDR3 protein	CDR3 DNA
many	TRBV10-3	16	TRBJ2-6	TRBD1	CAMAWDSSSGANVLTF	TGTGCCATGGCTTGGGACAGTTCTTCTGGGGCCAACGTCCTGACTTTC
many	TRBV20-1	14	TRBJ2-7	.	CSAREMAFGNEQYF	TGCAGTGCTAGAGAAATGGCCTTTGGGAACGAGCAGTACTTC
many	TRBV20-1	14	TRBJ1-5	TRBD1	CSASARTGLGPQHF	TGCAGTGCTTCCGCCCGGACAGGCCTTGGGCCCCAGCATTTT
many	TRBV7-8	13	TRBJ2-7	TRBD1	CASSWGQAYEQYF	TGTGCCAGCAGCTGGGGACAGGCCTACGAGCAGTACTTC
many	TRBV20-1	15	TRBJ2-7	TRBD2	CSATPLAGGGYEQYF	TGCAGTGCTACCCCTTTAGCGGGAGGGGGGTACGAGCAGTACTTC
.	TRBV10-3	14	TRBJ1-4	.	CAISDSGSWEKLFF	TGTGCCATCAGTGATAGCGGGTCGTGGGAAAAACTGTTTTTT
many	TRBV9	14	TRBJ1-4	.	CASSVAGSPEKLFF	TGTGCCAGCAGCGTAGCGGGCTCTCCTGAAAAACTGTTTTTT
.	TRBV7-9	17	TRBJ2-7	TRBD1	CASSSRDRGLSSYEQYF	TGTGCCAGCAGCTCCCGGGACAGGGGGCTCAGCTCCTACGAGCAGTACTTC
once	TRBV30	15	TRBJ2-3	TRBD2	CAWSKGGGRTDTQYF	TGTGCCTGGAGTAAGGGCGGGGGGAGAACAGATACGCAGTATTTT
many	TRBV12-3/TRBV12-4	15	TRBJ2-1	TRBD2	CASTFAGSPSGAEFF	TGTGCCAGCACTTTCGCGGGGTCCCCTAGCGGGGCCGAGTTCTTC
.	TRBV6-2/TRBV6-3	14	TRBJ1-1	.	CASSLQGDGTEAFF	TGTGCCAGCAGCCTACAGGGCGACGGCACTGAAGCTTTCTTT
many	TRBV20-1	16	TRBJ2-7	.	CSARDPLFGAASEQYF	TGCAGTGCTAGAGATCCCCTTTTTGGGGCCGCCTCCGAGCAGTACTTC